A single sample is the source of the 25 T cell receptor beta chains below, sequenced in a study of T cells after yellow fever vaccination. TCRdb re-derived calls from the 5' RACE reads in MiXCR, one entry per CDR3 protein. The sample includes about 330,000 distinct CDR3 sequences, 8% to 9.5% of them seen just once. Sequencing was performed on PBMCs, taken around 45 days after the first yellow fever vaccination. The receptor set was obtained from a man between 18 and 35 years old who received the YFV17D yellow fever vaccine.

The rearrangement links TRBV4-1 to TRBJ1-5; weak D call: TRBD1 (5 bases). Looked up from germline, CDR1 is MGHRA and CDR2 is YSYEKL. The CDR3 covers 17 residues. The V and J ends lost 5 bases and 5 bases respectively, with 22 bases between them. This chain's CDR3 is CASSSVGIGGGDQPQHF. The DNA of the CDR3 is TGCGCCAGCAGCTCAGTGGGGATCGGCGGGGGGGATCAGCCCCAGCATTTT.

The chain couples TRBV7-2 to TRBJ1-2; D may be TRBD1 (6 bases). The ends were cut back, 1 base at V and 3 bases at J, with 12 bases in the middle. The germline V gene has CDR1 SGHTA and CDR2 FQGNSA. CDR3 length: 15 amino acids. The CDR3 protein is CASSLGGGFYYGYTF. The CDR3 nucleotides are TGTGCCAGCAGCTTAGGAGGGGGGTTTTACTATGGCTACACCTTC.

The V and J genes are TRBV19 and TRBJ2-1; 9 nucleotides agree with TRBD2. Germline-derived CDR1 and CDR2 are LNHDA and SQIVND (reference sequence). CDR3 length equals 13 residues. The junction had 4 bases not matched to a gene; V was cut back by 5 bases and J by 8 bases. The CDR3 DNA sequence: TGTGCCAGTAGTTCGTCTAGCGGGGATGAGCAGTTCTTC. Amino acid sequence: CASSSSSGDEQFF.

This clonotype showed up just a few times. The CDR3 loop reads CASSRTSGKETQYF. CDR3 bases: TGTGCCAGCAGCCGGACTAGCGGGAAAGAGACCCAGTACTTC. The chain couples TRBV5-6 to TRBJ2-5, with 12 bases aligning to TRBD2. Germline V gene sequence: CDR1 SGHDT, CDR2 YYEEEE. The CDR3 contains 14 residues. The J segment lost 3 bases and the V segment lost 4 bases, leaving 1 base of the junction unmatched.

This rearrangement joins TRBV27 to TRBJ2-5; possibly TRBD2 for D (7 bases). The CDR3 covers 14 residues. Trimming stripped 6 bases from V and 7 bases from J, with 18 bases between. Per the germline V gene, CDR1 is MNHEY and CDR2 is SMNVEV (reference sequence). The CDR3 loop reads CASSPAGADGTQYF. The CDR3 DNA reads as TGTGCCAGCAGCCCCGCGGGGGCCGACGGGACCCAGTACTTC.

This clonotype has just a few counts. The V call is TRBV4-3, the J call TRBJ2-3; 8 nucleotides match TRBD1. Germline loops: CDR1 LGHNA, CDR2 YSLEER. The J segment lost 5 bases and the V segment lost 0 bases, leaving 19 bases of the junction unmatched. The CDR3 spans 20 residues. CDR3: CASSQELVGTGLKGRDTQYF. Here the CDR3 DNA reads TGCGCCAGCAGCCAAGAATTGGTGGGGACAGGCCTCAAGGGGCGAGATACGCAGTATTTT.

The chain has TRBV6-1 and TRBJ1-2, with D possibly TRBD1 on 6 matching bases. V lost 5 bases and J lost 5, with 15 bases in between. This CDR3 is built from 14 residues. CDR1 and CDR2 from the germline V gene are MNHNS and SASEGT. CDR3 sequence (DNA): TGTGCCAGCAGTACAGGGACCCTTTTATATGGCTACACCTTC. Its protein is CASSTGTLLYGYTF.

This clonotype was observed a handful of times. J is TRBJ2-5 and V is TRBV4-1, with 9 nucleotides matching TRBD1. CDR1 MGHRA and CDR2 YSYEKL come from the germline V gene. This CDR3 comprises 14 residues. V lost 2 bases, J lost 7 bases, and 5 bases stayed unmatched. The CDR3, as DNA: TGCGCCAGCAGCCAAACGGACAGGGGAGGGACCCAGTACTTC. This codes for CASSQTDRGGTQYF.

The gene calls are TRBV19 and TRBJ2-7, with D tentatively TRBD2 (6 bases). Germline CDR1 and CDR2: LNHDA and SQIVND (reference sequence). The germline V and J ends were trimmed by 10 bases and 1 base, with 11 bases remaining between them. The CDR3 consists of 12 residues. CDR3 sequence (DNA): TGTGCCACGCTCGGGAGATCCTACGAGCAGTACTTC. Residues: CATLGRSYEQYF.

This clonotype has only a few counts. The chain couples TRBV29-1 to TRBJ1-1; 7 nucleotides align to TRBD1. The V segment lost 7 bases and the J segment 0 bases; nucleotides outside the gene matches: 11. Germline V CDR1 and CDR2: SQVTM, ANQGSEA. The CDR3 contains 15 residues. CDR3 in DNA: TGCAGCGCCGCCGGGACAGAAGACATGAACACTGAAGCTTTCTTT. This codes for CSAAGTEDMNTEAFF. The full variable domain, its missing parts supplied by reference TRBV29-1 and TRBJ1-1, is SAVISQKPSRDICQRGTSLTIQCQVDSQVTMMFWYRQQPGQSLTLIATANQGSEATYESGFVIDKFPISRPNLTFSTLTVSNMSPEDSSIYLCSAAGTEDMNTEAFFGQGTRLTVV.

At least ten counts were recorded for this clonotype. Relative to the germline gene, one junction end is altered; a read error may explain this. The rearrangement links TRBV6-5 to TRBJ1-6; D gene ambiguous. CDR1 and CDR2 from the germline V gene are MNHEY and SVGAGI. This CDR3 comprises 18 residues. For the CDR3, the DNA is TGTGCCAGCAGCTACTCTCCGGGCCAAGACCCGGACAATTCACCCCTCCACTTT. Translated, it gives CASSYSPGQDPDNSPLHF.

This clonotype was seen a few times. CDR3 sequence (DNA): TGCGCCAGCAGGCGGACAGGGACAACCGGCTATGGCTACACCTTC. Residues: CASRRTGTTGYGYTF. The V gene is TRBV4-1, the J gene TRBJ1-2; 8 bases map to TRBD1. This CDR3 contains 15 residues. Germline values: CDR1 MGHRA, CDR2 YSYEKL. V lost 6 bases to trimming and J lost 4 bases; unmatched junction nucleotides: 10.

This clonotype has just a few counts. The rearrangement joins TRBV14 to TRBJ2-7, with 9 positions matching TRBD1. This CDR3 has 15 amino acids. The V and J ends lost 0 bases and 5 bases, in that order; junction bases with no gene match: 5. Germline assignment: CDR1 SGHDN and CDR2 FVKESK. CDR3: CASSQDRGQGHEQYF. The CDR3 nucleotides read TGTGCCAGCAGCCAAGATAGGGGACAGGGTCACGAGCAGTACTTC.

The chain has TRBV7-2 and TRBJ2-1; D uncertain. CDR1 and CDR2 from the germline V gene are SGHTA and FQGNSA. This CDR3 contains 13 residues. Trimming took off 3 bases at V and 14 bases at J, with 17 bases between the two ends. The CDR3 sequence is CASSLGPLVVEFF. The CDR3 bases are TGTGCCAGCAGCTTGGGCCCTTTAGTGGTGGAGTTCTTC.

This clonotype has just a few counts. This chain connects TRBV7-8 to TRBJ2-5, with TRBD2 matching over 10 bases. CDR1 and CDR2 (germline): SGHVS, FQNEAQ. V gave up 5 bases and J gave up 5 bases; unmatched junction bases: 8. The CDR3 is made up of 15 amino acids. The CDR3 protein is CASSPQRGGLETQYF. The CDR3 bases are TGTGCCAGCAGCCCTCAGCGGGGGGGTCTGGAGACCCAGTACTTC.

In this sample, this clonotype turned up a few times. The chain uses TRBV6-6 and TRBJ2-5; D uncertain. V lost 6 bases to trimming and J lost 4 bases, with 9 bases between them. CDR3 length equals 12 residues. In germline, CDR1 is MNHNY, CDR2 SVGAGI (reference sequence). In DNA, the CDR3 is TGTGCCAGCAGCCTCCAAACAGAGACCCAGTACTTC. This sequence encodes CASSLQTETQYF.

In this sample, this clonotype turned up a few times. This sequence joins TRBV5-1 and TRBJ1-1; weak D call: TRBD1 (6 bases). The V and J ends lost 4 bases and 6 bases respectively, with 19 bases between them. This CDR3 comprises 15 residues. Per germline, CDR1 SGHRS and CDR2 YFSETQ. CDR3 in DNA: TGCGCCAGCAGCATAGGACAGACGAGAGGGCCTGAAGCTTTCTTT. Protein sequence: CASSIGQTRGPEAFF.

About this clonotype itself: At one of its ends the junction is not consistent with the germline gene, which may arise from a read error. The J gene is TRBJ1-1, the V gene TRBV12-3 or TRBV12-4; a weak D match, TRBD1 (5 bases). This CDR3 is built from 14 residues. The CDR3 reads CASSLAWDAREVFF. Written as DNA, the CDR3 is TGTGCCAGCAGTTTAGCTTGGGACGCTAGGGAAGTTTTCTTT.

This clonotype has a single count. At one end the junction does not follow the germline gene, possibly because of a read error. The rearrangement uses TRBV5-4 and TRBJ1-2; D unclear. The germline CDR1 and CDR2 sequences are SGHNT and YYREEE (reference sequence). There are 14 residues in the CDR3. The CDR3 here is CASSPAGSNYRYTF. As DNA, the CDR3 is TGTGCCAGCAGCCCTGCCGGCAGCAACTATCGCTACACCTTC.

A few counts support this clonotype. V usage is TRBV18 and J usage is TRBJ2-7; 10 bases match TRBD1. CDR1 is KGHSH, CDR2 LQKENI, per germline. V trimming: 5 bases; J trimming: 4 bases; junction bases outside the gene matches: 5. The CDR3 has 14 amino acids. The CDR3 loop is CASSTGQGLYEQYF. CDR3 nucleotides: TGTGCCAGCTCAACGGGACAGGGGTTGTACGAGCAGTACTTC. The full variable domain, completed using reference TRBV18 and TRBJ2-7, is NAGVMQNPRHLVRRRGQEARLRCSPMKGHSHVYWYRQLPEEGLKFMVYLQKENIIDESGMPKERFSAEFPKEGPSILRIQQVVRGDSAAYFCASSTGQGLYEQYFGPGTRLTVT.

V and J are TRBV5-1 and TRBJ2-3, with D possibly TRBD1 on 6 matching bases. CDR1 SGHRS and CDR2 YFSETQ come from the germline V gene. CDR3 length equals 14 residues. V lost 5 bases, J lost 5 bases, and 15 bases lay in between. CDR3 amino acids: CASRSQGRGDTQYF. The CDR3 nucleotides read TGCGCCAGCAGATCCCAGGGGAGAGGAGATACGCAGTATTTT.

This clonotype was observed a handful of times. CDR3 protein: CASSEARVTEAFF. As DNA, the CDR3 is TGTGCCAGCTCAGAGGCCAGGGTGACTGAAGCTTTCTTT. The rearrangement joins TRBV18 to TRBJ1-1; D is possibly TRBD1 (5 bases). The CDR3 totals 13 residues. Germline CDR1 KGHSH, CDR2 LQKENI. The ends were cut back, 5 bases at V and 5 bases at J, with 12 bases in the middle.

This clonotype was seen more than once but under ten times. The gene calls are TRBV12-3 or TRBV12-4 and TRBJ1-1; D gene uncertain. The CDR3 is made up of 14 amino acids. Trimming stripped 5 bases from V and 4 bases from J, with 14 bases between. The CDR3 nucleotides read TGTGCCAGCAGTATTCGGATTTTAGGCACTGAAGCTTTCTTT. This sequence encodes CASSIRILGTEAFF.

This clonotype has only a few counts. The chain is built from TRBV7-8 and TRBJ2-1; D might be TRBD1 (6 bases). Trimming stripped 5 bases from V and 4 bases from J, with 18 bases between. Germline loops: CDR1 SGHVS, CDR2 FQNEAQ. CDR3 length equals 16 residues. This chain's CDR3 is CASSPRAQGGYNEQFF. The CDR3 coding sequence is TGTGCCAGCAGCCCAAGGGCCCAAGGGGGTTACAATGAGCAGTTCTTC.

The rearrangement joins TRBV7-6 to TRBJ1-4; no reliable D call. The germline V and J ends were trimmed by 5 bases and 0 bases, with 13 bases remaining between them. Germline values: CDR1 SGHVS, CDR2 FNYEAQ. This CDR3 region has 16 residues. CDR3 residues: CASSPRPGATNEKLFF. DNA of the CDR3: TGTGCCAGCAGCCCGAGGCCGGGTGCAACTAATGAAAAACTGTTTTTT.